The entry that follows covers one TCR beta chain sequence. The data were obtained in a study of patients and donors after allogeneic stem cell transplantation. This CDR3 has 12 amino acids. TCRdb re-derived calls from the RT-PCR reads in MiXCR, one entry per CDR3 protein. The profile shows about 150,000 distinct CDR3 sequences, 30% to 45% of them singletons. The TCR originated in a human donor who was either an allogeneic HSCT recipient or a stem cell or donor lymphocyte infusion donor (not recorded which). It is not recorded whose cells these are; they may come from a transplant donor. The chain recombines TRBV12-3 or TRBV12-4 with TRBJ1-3, with a tentative D call TRBD1 (6 bases). The source material was blood, either unsorted or a sorted T cell fraction (not recorded which). This chain's CDR3 is CRRGPSGNTIYF. The CDR3 DNA follows: TGTCGGCGGGGGCCCTCTGGAAACACCATATATTTT.